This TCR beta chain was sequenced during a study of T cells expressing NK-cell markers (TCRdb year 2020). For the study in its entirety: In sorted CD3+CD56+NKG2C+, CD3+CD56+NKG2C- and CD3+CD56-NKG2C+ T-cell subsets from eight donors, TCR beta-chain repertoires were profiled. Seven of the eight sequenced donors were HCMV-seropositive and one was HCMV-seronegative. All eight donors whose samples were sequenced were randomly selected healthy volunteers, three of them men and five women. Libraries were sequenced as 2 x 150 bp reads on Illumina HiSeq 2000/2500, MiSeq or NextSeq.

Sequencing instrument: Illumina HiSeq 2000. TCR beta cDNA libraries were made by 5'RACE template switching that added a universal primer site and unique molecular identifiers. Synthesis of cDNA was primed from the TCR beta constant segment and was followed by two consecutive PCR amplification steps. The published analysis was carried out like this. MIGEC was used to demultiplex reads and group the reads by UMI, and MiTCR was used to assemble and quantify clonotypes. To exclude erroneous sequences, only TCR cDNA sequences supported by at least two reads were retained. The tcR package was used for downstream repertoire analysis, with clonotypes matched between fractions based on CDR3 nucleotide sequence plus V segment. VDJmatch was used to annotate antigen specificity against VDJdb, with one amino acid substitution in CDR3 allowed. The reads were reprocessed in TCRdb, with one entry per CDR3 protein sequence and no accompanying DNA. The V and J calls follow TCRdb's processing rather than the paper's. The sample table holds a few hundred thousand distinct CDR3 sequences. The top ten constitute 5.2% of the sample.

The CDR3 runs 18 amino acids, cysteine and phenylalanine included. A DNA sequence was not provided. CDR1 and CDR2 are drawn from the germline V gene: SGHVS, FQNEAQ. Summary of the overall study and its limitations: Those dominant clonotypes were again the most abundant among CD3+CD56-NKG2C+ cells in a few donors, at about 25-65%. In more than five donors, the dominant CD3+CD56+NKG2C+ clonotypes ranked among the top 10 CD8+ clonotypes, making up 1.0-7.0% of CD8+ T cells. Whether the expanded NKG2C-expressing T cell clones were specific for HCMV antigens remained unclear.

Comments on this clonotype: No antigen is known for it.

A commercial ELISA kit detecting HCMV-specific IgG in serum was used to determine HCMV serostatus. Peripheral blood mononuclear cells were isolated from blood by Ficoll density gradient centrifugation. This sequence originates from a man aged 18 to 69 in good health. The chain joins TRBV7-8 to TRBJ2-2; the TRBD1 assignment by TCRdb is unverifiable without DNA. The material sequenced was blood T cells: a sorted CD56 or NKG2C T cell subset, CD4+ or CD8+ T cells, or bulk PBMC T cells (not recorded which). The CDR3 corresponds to CASSLARTGGPRTGELFF. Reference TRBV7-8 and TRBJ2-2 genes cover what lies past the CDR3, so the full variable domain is GAGVSQSPRYKVAKRGQDVALRCDPISGHVSLFWYQQALGQGPEFLTYFQNEAQLDKSGLPSDRFFAERPEGSVSTLKIQRTQQEDSAVYLCASSLARTGGPRTGELFFGEGSRLTVL.